This TCR beta chain emerged from a study of neurological immune-mediated disorders. Findings and limits, study-wide: The most TCR clonal expansion was seen in HTLV-1-associated myelopathy, and the least was seen in multiple sclerosis, which fell below healthy controls. Expanded clones shared no CDR3 amino acid sequences across subjects, suggesting private repertoires in all groups.

Germline trimming cut 1 base from V and 8 bases from J; bases unmatched to any gene: 11. Looked up from germline, CDR1 is DFQATT and CDR2 is SNEGSKA (reference sequence). The CDR3 runs to 15 residues. Remarks on this clonotype: No antigen is known for it.

The cDNA was synthesized by means of template-switch 5'RACE, which was carried out with 10-nucleotide random UMIs. MiXCR, applied by TCRdb to the 5' RACE reads, yields one record per CDR3 protein. The sample yields some 20,000 distinct CDR3 sequences, 27% seen once. The unsorted libraries were produced from 2 million PBMCs held at -80 C. The source of this sequence is a man aged 50 to 59 with HTLV-1-associated myelopathy (HAM/TSP). This sequence joins TRBV20-1 and TRBJ1-5; 7 nucleotides align to TRBD1. Sequences were obtained from PBMCs. CDR3 amino acids: CSARGRAGGREPQHF. CDR3 nucleotides: TGCAGTGCTAGAGGGAGGGCAGGGGGGAGAGAGCCCCAGCATTTT.